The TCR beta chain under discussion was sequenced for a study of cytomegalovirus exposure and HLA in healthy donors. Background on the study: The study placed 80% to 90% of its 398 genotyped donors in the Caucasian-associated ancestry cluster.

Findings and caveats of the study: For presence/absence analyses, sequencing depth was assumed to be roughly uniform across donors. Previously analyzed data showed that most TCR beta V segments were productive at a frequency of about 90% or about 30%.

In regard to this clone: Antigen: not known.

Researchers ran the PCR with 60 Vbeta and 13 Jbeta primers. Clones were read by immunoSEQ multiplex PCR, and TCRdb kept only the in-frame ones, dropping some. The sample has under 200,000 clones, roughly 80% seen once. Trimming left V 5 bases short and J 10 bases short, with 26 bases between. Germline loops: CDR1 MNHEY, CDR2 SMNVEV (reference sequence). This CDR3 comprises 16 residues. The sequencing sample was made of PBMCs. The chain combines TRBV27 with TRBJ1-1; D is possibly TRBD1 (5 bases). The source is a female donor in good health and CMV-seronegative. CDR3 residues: CASSTTEGIGWRGAFF. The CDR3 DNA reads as TGTGCCAGCAGTACCACCGAGGGGATCGGTTGGAGGGGAGCTTTCTTT.